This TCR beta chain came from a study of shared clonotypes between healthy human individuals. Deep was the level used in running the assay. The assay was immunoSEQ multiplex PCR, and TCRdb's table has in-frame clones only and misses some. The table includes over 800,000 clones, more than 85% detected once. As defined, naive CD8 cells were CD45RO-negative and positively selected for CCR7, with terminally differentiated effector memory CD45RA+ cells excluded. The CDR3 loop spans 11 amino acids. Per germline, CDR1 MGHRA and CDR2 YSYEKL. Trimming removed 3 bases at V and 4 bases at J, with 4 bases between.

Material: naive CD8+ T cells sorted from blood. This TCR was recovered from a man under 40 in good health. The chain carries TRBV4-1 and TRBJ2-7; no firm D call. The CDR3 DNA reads TGCGCCAGCAGCCACCATTACGAGCAGTACTTC. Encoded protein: CASSHHYEQYF.